The T cell receptor (beta chain) under discussion was sequenced for a study of tumor and adjacent non-tumor tissue in lung cancer. At least ten counts were recorded for this clonotype. Its specificity is not known. Findings of the study overall: Patients with more diverse tumor TCRs had worse survival. Compared with tumor, normal lung showed significantly lower TCR diversity.

The template was RNA from unsorted bulk tissue. The normal lung tissue was taken more than 3 cm from the tumor edge. TCRbeta libraries were built with three rounds of nested PCR, modified from ARM-PCR. TCRdb reanalysed the multiplex PCR reads using MiXCR and keeps one entry per CDR3 protein. The sample yields roughly 49,000 distinct CDR3 sequences, around two thirds seen once. Trimming pared 0 bases from V and 5 bases from J, leaving 15 bases between. The CDR3 is made up of 15 amino acids. In germline, CDR1 is SGHRS, CDR2 YFSETQ. The sequenced material came from distant non-tumor lung tissue. The V call is TRBV5-1, the J call TRBJ2-7; weak D call: TRBD1 (5 bases). This sequence was found in an older woman with non-small cell lung cancer. The CDR3 here is CASSLVWTSKDEQYF. In DNA form, the CDR3 reads TGCGCCAGCAGCTTGGTCTGGACATCCAAGGACGAGCAGTACTTC. Drawing the rest from reference TRBV5-1 and TRBJ2-7, the complete variable domain is KAGVTQTPRYLIKTRGQQVTLSCSPISGHRSVSWYQQTPGQGLQFLFEYFSETQRNKGNFPGRFSGRQFSNSRSEMNVSTLELGDSALYLCASSLVWTSKDEQYFGPGTRLTVT.